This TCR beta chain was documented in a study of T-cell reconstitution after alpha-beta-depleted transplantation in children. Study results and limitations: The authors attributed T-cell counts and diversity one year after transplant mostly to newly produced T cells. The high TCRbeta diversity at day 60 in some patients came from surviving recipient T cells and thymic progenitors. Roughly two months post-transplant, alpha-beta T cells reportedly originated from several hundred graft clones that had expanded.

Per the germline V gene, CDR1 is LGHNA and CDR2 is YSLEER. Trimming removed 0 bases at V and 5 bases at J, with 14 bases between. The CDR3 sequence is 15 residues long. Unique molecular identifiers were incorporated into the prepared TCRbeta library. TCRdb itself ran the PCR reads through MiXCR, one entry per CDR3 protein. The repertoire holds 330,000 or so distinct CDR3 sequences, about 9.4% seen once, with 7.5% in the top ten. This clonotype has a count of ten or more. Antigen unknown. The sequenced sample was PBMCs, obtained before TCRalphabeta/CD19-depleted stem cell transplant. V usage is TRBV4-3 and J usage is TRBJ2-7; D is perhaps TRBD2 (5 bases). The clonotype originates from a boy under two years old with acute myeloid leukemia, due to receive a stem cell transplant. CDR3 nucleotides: TGCGCCAGCAGCCAAGAAGGTACGGGGTGGGACGAGCAGTACTTC. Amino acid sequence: CASSQEGTGWDEQYF.